The entry below describes one TCR beta chain. What it binds is not known. The use of genomic DNA as template underpinned the TCR beta VDJ and CDR3 profiling. MiXCR, run by TCRdb on the reads, gives a single entry per CDR3 protein. Seen here are about 180,000 distinct CDR3 sequences, roughly half observed once, and the top ten hold approximately 2.9%. The sample comes from a study of CD8+CD57+ T cells in acquired aplastic anemia. Study background: On average, sorted CD4+ and CD8+ cells gave 3.2 ug of DNA. Healthy donor CD4+ cell samples had a mean of around 10 million reads. Findings and caveats of the study: Patients showed no significant difference from controls in CD8+ Simpson's diversity. Between patients and controls, around 27 CD8+ CDR3 sequences were found in common.

CDR3 size: 14 residues. The V end lost 3 bases, the J end lost 0 bases, and 5 bases lay between the germline ends. The germline V gene encodes CDR1 LNHDA and CDR2 SQIVND (reference sequence). This receptor was obtained from a human donor in good health. The rearrangement joins TRBV19 to TRBJ1-4; D unresolved. The sample taken for sequencing was sorted CD4+, CD8+, or CD8+CD57+ T cells (not recorded which) from PBMCs. CDR3 bases: TGTGCCAGTAGTATCCTAGCAACTAATGAAAAACTGTTTTTT. Protein: CASSILATNEKLFF.